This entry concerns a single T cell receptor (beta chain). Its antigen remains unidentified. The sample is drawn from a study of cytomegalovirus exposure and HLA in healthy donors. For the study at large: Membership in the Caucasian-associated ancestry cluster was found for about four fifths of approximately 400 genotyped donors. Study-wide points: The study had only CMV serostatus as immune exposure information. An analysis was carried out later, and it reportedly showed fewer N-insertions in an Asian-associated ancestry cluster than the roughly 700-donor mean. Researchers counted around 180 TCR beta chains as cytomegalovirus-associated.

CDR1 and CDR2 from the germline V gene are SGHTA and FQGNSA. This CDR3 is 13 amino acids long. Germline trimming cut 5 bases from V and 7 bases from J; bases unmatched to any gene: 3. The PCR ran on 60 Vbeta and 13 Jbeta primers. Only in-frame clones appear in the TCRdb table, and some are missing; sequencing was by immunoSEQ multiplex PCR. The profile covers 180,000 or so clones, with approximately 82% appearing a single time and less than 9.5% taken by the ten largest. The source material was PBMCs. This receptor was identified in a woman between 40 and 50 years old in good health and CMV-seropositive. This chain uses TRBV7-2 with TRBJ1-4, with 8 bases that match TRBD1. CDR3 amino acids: CASSPDRGEKLFF. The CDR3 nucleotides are TGTGCCAGCAGCCCAGACAGGGGTGAAAAACTGTTTTTT. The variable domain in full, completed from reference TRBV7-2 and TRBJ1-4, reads GAGVSQSPSNKVTEKGKDVELRCDPISGHTALYWYRQSLGQGLEFLIYFQGNSAPDKSGLPSDRFSAERTGGSVSTLTIQRTQQEDSAVYLCASSPDRGEKLFFGSGTQLSVL.